A selection of T cell receptor beta chains follows, all from one sample in a study of cytomegalovirus exposure and HLA in healthy donors. Using immunoSEQ multiplex PCR, the repertoire was profiled, and TCRdb retains in-frame clones only, with some absent. The table for this sample gives some 110,000 clones. Material for sequencing was PBMCs. The receptors come from a man aged 25-45 years in good health and CMV-seronegative. Both conserved end residues are part of each CDR3.

v_gene: TRBV6-5
CDR3aa: CASRFRDSSYYEQYF

v_gene: TRBV2
CDR3aa: CASSGRTGRPDEQYF

v_gene: TRBV19
CDR3aa: CASRLGSPSSGNTIYF

v_gene: TRBV5-4
CDR3aa: CASSPTANYGYTF

v_gene: TRBV5-1
CDR3aa: CASSFRRVDGYTF

v_gene: TRBV12-5
CDR3aa: CASGLKGGNTEAFF

v_gene: TRBV5-4
CDR3aa: CVSSPSQGNEQFF

v_gene: TRBV2
CDR3aa: CASREQGAVNSPLHF

v_gene: TRBV9
CDR3aa: CASSVQGAKQETQYF

v_gene: TRBV6-1
CDR3aa: CASSTAGDNQPQHF

v_gene: TRBV5-1
CDR3aa: CASSLVTGSREQYF

v_gene: TRBV12-5
CDR3aa: CASVPDRGHTGELFF

v_gene: TRBV5-1
CDR3aa: CASTSTGPNTGELFF

v_gene: TRBV11-3
CDR3aa: CASSLGSGGGPTDTQYF

v_gene: TRBV19
CDR3aa: CASRPNGESSNQPQHF

v_gene: TRBV15
CDR3aa: CATSRDSGGAFF

v_gene: TRBV2
CDR3aa: CASNRYPSNQPQHF

v_gene: TRBV5-4
CDR3aa: CASSLGLAAQETQYF

v_gene: TRBV5-4
CDR3aa: CASSLAGVGGYTF

v_gene: TRBV28
CDR3aa: CASSLGQGAGEKLFF

v_gene: TRBV5-1
CDR3aa: CASTPQGGETQYF

v_gene: TRBV7-3
CDR3aa: CASSPSGGGVNTGELFF

v_gene: TRBV4-2
CDR3aa: CASSQVSSGGGGETQYF

v_gene: TRBV30
CDR3aa: CARTYGGITEAFF

v_gene: TRBV7-9
CDR3aa: CASSPGLRYEQYF

v_gene: TRBV7-8
CDR3aa: CASSFPGQGNEKLFF

v_gene: TRBV7-3
CDR3aa: CASSIGTSGGPSWETQYF

v_gene: TRBV6-6
CDR3aa: CASSYGGTEAFF

v_gene: TRBV6-4
CDR3aa: CASSDLQGAPTNEKLFF

v_gene: TRBV7-6
CDR3aa: CASSPKAGGRETQYF

v_gene: TRBV28
CDR3aa: CASSLPRQVGAGELFF

v_gene: TRBV19
CDR3aa: CASSISGQRWYEQYF

v_gene: TRBV29-1
CDR3aa: CSVVSTVNEQFF

v_gene: TRBV27
CDR3aa: CASSWTRPDTQYF

v_gene: TRBV19
CDR3aa: CAASFSENTEAFF